This TCR beta chain stems from a study of blood T cells in healthy people across ages. V was pared by 7 bases and J by 8 bases, with 20 bases between. This CDR3 comprises 14 residues. CDR1 and CDR2 from the germline V gene are MNHEY and SVGAGI. The use of a sample-barcoded 5' primer and a J-beta primer mix characterized a second PCR of roughly 6 to 12 cycles. TCRdb passed the 5' RACE reads through MiXCR, listing each CDR3 protein once. The sample yields approximately 360,000 distinct CDR3 sequences, 50% to 60% seen once. Study-wide results and limits: A roughly linear fall in TCR beta diversity per million T cells was seen with increasing age. Reliance upon unsorted PBMCs precluded definitive naive versus antigen-experienced comparison.

This clonotype was seen more than once but under ten times. The antigen remains unidentified. The sample comprised blood. The sequence was collected from a man between 60 and 75 years old in good health. The V and J genes are TRBV6-5 and TRBJ1-2, with a tentative D call TRBD1 (6 bases). Here the CDR3 DNA reads TGTGCCAGCACCCCCGGGCACAGGGAGGGAGGCTACACCTTC. It specifies CASTPGHREGGYTF.